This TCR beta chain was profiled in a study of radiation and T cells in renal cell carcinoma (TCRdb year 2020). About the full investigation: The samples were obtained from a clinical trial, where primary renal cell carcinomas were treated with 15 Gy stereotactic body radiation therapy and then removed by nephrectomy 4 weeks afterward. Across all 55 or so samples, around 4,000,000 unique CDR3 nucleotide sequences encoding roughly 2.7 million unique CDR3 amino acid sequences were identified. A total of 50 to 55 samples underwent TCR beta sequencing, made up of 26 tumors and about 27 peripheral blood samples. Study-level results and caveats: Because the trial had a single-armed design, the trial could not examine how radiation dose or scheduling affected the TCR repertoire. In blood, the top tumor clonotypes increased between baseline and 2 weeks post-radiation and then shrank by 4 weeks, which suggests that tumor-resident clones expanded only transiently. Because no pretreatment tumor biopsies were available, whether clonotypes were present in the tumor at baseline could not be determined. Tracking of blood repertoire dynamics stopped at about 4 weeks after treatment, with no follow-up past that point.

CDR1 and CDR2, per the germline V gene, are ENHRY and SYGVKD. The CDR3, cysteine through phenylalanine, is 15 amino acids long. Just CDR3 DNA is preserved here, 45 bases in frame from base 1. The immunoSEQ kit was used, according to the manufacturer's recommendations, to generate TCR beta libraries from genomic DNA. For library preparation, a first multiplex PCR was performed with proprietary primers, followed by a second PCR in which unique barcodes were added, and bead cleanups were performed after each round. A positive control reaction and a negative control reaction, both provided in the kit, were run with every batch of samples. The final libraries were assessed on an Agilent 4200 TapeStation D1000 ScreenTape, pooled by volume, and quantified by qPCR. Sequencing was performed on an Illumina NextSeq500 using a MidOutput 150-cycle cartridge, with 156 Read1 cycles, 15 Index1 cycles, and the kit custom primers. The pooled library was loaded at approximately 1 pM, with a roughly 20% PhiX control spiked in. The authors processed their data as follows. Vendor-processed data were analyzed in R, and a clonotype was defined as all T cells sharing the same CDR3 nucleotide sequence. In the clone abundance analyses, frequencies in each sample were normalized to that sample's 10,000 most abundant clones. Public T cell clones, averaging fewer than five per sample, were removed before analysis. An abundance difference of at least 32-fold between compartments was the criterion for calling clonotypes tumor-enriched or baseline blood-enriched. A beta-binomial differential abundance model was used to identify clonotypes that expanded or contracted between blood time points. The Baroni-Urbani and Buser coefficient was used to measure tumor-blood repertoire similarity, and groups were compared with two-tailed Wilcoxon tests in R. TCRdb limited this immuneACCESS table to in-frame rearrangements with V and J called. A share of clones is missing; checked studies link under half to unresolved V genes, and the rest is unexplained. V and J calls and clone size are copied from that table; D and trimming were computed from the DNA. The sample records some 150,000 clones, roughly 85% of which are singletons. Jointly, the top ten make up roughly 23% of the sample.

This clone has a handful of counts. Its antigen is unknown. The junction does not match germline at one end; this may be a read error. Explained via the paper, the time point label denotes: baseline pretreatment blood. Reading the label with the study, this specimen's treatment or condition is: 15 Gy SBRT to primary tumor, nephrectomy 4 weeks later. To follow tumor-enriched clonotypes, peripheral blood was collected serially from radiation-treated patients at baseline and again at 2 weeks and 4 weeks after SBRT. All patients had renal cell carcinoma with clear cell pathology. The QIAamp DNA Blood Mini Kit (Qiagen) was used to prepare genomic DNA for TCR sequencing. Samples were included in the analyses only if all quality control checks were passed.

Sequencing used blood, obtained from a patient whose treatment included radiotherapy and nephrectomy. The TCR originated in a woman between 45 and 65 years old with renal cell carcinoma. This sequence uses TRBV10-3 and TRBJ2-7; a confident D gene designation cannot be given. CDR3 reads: CASSLLGWSSYEQYF. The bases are TGTGCCAGCAGTCTATTAGGCTGGAGCTCCTACGAGCAGTACTTC.